This T cell receptor beta chain derives from a study of blood T cell repertoires in COVID-19. Study overall: The cDNA or gDNA used as material had been derived from T cells, B-cell-depleted T cells, or PBMCs.

This clone was detected a few times. In the original analysis: The authors estimated nucleated cell counts from reference gene primer amplification. The data were produced by immunoSEQ multiplex PCR, yet TCRdb's version contains in-frame clones alone and is incomplete. V and J calls plus clone size are reproduced from that table; the DNA served to infer D and trimming. The sample yields around 200,000 clones, around 81% seen once. Enrollees, about 18 to 89 years old, lived in some 24 US areas. Assignments of participants to cohorts depended upon their own reported clinical history. Germline V gene sequence: CDR1 GTSNPN, CDR2 SVGIG (reference sequence). V dropped 5 bases and J dropped 0; count of bases not matched to a gene: 4. The CDR3 spans 14 residues.

Sequencing was done on a sample of PBMCs or T cells enriched from blood (not recorded which). This chain connects TRBV30 to TRBJ2-1, with 7 bases identical to TRBD1. The source of this sequence is a woman aged 40 to 50 with acute COVID-19. In DNA form, the CDR3 reads TGTGCCTGGCTTCCAGGGGGCTCCTACAATGAGCAGTTCTTC. This sequence encodes CAWLPGGSYNEQFF.